The clone carrying this TCR beta chain is deemed medium-sized. The TRBV12-4/TRBJ1-2 clonotypes were amplified using barcode primers with ligated adaptors. TCRdb fed the multiplex PCR reads into MiXCR, producing one record per CDR3 protein. In the table there are 1,300 or so distinct CDR3 sequences, around 21% of which are singletons. The CDR3 extends over 13 amino acids. Trimming pared 5 bases from V and 8 bases from J, leaving 15 bases between. The TCR sequence derives from a female donor with breast cancer. Source material: naive CD4+ T cells sorted from blood. The subset denotes: naive CD4+ T cells, CD4+CD45RA+CD25-. V gene TRBV12-3 or TRBV12-4 combines with J gene TRBJ1-2, with no clear D. In DNA, the CDR3 is TGTGCCAGCAGTCCCGGTCGCAGGTTCGGCTACACCTTC. It codes for CASSPGRRFGYTF.